Listed below are T cell receptor beta chains from one sample, sequenced in a study of cytomegalovirus exposure and HLA in healthy donors. Some clones are missing from TCRdb's copy, which holds only in-frame ones; the method was immunoSEQ multiplex PCR. The data show a few hundred thousand clones, 75% to 95% seen once. Sequencing was carried out using PBMCs. The receptor set was obtained from a woman under 30 in good health and CMV-seronegative. The CDR3 runs from the conserved cysteine through the conserved F or W. Each record gives: J gene, V gene, D gene, clone size, CDR3 DNA, CDR3 protein. The D gene is left open where the match is weak. Clone size is given for some rows only: seen once, a few or many times, or a class if the clone is expanded.

J: TRBJ2-7
V: TRBV6-5
D: NA
size: NA
DNA: TGTGCCAGCCGCAGGGGTCCCTCCTACGAGCAGTACTTC
CDR3: CASRRGPSYEQYF

J: TRBJ1-1
V: TRBV5-1
D: NA
size: NA
DNA: TGCGCCAGCAGCTTGATAGGGGATGAAGCTTTCTTT
CDR3: CASSLIGDEAFF

J: TRBJ2-3
V: TRBV4-1
D: TRBD1
size: NA
DNA: TGCGCCAGCAGCCAAGGAGTGGGACAGGGCGCAGATACGCAGTATTTT
CDR3: CASSQGVGQGADTQYF

J: TRBJ2-1
V: TRBV28
D: NA
size: NA
DNA: TGTGCCAGCAGTTTAGGAGGGGGCTCTGAGCAGTTCTTC
CDR3: CASSLGGGSEQFF

J: TRBJ1-5
V: TRBV7-9
D: TRBD1
size: NA
DNA: TGTGCCAGCAGCTCGTCAGGGGGCGGGCAGCCCCAGCATTTT
CDR3: CASSSSGGGQPQHF

J: TRBJ1-1
V: TRBV19
D: NA
size: NA
DNA: TGTGCCACCCGTAGGGGGGGATTGAACACTGAAGCTTTCTTT
CDR3: CATRRGGLNTEAFF

J: TRBJ2-2
V: TRBV28
D: NA
size: NA
DNA: TGTGCCAGCGCTCAGATCAACACCGGGGAGCTGTTTTTT
CDR3: CASAQINTGELFF

J: TRBJ1-4
V: TRBV4-1
D: NA
size: once
DNA: TGCGCCAGCAGGGGCCGCGCAGGGTACACTAATGAAAAACTGTTTTTT
CDR3: CASRGRAGYTNEKLFF

J: TRBJ2-7
V: TRBV10-3
D: TRBD2
size: NA
DNA: TGTGCCATCAGCAGCCTCGGACAAGGGACTAGCGGGAGGGGCGAGCAGTACTTC
CDR3: CAISSLGQGTSGRGEQYF

J: TRBJ1-6
V: TRBV9
D: TRBD1
size: NA
DNA: TGTGCCAGCAGCGTCGAGACAGGGAATTCACCCCTCCACTTT
CDR3: CASSVETGNSPLHF

J: TRBJ2-1
V: TRBV18
D: TRBD1
size: NA
DNA: TGTGCCAGCGCTGGACAGGGTTCGAACAATGAGCAGTTCTTC
CDR3: CASAGQGSNNEQFF

J: TRBJ1-4
V: TRBV19
D: NA
size: NA
DNA: TGTGCCAGTAGGGGAGACGATGAAAAACTGTTTTTT
CDR3: CASRGDDEKLFF

J: TRBJ2-1
V: TRBV6-5
D: TRBD2
size: NA
DNA: TGTGCCAGCAGTTACTCCGGCGGGAGCTACAATGAGCAGTTCTTC
CDR3: CASSYSGGSYNEQFF

J: TRBJ1-1
V: TRBV7-9
D: NA
size: NA
DNA: TGTGCCAGCAGCTTAGTGTTGGGGGCCTCGGACGAAGCTTTCTTT
CDR3: CASSLVLGASDEAFF

J: TRBJ2-1
V: TRBV7-2
D: TRBD2
size: NA
DNA: TGTGCCAGCAGCTTACTAGCGGGAGACTTGCAGTTCTTC
CDR3: CASSLLAGDLQFF

J: TRBJ1-1
V: TRBV6-6
D: TRBD1
size: NA
DNA: TGTGCCAGCAGTCCAGCCGGGACAGCCACTGAAGCTTTCTTT
CDR3: CASSPAGTATEAFF

J: TRBJ1-5
V: TRBV28
D: TRBD1
size: NA
DNA: TGTGCCAGCAGTTTAGACAGGGTAGGAAATCAGCCCCAGCATTTT
CDR3: CASSLDRVGNQPQHF

J: TRBJ2-7
V: TRBV28
D: TRBD1
size: NA
DNA: TGTGCCAGCAGTTTAACCGGGACAGGGGTCAACGAGCAGTACTTC
CDR3: CASSLTGTGVNEQYF

J: TRBJ2-2
V: TRBV5-6
D: TRBD2
size: once
DNA: TGTGCCAGCAGCTTTAAAGTTAGCGGGAGATCAACGGGGGAGCTGTTTTTT
CDR3: CASSFKVSGRSTGELFF

J: TRBJ2-3
V: TRBV30
D: NA
size: once
DNA: TGTGCCTGGAGTGACAGGGTGGGGAGTTCGCAGTATTTT
CDR3: CAWSDRVGSSQYF

J: TRBJ2-1
V: TRBV2
D: TRBD1
size: NA
DNA: TGTGCCAGCAGCCGGACAGGGTATGAGCAGTTCTTC
CDR3: CASSRTGYEQFF

J: TRBJ2-7
V: TRBV9
D: TRBD1
size: NA
DNA: TGTGCCAGCAGCCCTCGGGACAGCTACGAGCAGTACTTC
CDR3: CASSPRDSYEQYF

J: TRBJ2-7
V: TRBV14
D: TRBD2
size: NA
DNA: TGTGCCAGCAGCCAAGAGATAGCGGGAGTCGAGCAGTACTTC
CDR3: CASSQEIAGVEQYF

J: TRBJ2-7
V: TRBV5-6
D: TRBD2
size: NA
DNA: TGTGCCAGCAGCTTGGGTGGACTAGCGGGATTTTCCTACGAGCAGTACTTC
CDR3: CASSLGGLAGFSYEQYF

J: TRBJ2-1
V: TRBV7-9
D: TRBD2
size: NA
DNA: TGTGCCAGCAGCACCGGGGGGGATGAGCAGTTCTTC
CDR3: CASSTGGDEQFF

J: TRBJ2-1
V: TRBV19
D: TRBD1
size: NA
DNA: TGTGCCAGTAGTGTGGCAGGGGGCACTGAGCAGTTCTTC
CDR3: CASSVAGGTEQFF

J: TRBJ1-2
V: TRBV27
D: NA
size: NA
DNA: TGTGCCAGCAGTGGGGGGAAGTGGGGGTTAAACTATGGCTACACCTTC
CDR3: CASSGGKWGLNYGYTF

J: TRBJ2-7
V: TRBV10-3
D: TRBD1
size: few
DNA: TGTGCCATCAGTTGGGACAGCTACGAGCAGTACTTC
CDR3: CAISWDSYEQYF

J: TRBJ2-3
V: TRBV5-1
D: NA
size: NA
DNA: TGCGCCAGCAGATTAAGCACAGATACGCAGTATTTT
CDR3: CASRLSTDTQYF

J: TRBJ2-7
V: TRBV18
D: NA
size: few
DNA: TGTGCCAGCTCACCCGGCGGAACTAACTACGAGCAGTACTTC
CDR3: CASSPGGTNYEQYF

J: TRBJ1-1
V: TRBV4-1
D: NA
size: NA
DNA: TGCGCCAGCAGCCAAGAACCGTGGACACCTGAAGCTTTCTTT
CDR3: CASSQEPWTPEAFF

J: TRBJ1-4
V: TRBV15
D: NA
size: NA
DNA: TGTGCCACCAGCTCAGGGGTTATCGGAACTAATGAAAAACTGTTTTTT
CDR3: CATSSGVIGTNEKLFF

J: TRBJ1-1
V: TRBV25-1
D: NA
size: NA
DNA: TGTGCCAGCAGTGACAACATCGGGAAAGCTTTCTTT
CDR3: CASSDNIGKAFF

J: TRBJ2-7
V: TRBV10-3
D: TRBD1
size: NA
DNA: TGTGCCATCAGTAGGACAGGGGTGCCCTACGAGCAGTACTTC
CDR3: CAISRTGVPYEQYF

J: TRBJ2-1
V: TRBV10-2
D: NA
size: once
DNA: TGCGCCAGCATGGTCGGGAGCAGGTCCTACAATGAGCAGTTCTTC
CDR3: CASMVGSRSYNEQFF

J: TRBJ1-4
V: TRBV19
D: NA
size: NA
DNA: TGTGCCAGTAGTATGGATCCCAGGGTGTATGAAAAACTGTTTTTT
CDR3: CASSMDPRVYEKLFF

J: TRBJ2-7
V: TRBV6-1
D: NA
size: once
DNA: TGTGCCAGCAGTGTAGATCAGACATACGAGCAGTACTTC
CDR3: CASSVDQTYEQYF

J: TRBJ1-5
V: TRBV30
D: NA
size: NA
DNA: TGTGCCTGGAGTGCAGGGGCGCCTCAGCCCCAGCATTTT
CDR3: CAWSAGAPQPQHF

J: TRBJ2-3
V: TRBV19
D: NA
size: NA
DNA: TGTGCCAGTAGTATTTCCGGGGAAGATACGCAGTATTTT
CDR3: CASSISGEDTQYF

J: TRBJ2-7
V: TRBV5-3
D: NA
size: NA
DNA: TGTGCCCGCGGCCAGCGTACCCCCTACGAGCAGTACTTC
CDR3: CARGQRTPYEQYF

J: TRBJ1-5
V: TRBV6-1
D: NA
size: once
DNA: TGTGCCAGCACGGGCGGGACGGATAGCAATCAGCCCCAGCATTTT
CDR3: CASTGGTDSNQPQHF

J: TRBJ1-5
V: TRBV6-5
D: NA
size: NA
DNA: TGTGCCAGCAGACAGGGAAGCAATCAGCCCCAGCATTTT
CDR3: CASRQGSNQPQHF

J: TRBJ2-7
V: TRBV18
D: NA
size: once
DNA: TGTGCCAGCTCACCGCGGCAGGGAAGGAACGAGCAGTACTTC
CDR3: CASSPRQGRNEQYF

J: TRBJ2-1
V: TRBV5-5
D: NA
size: once
DNA: TGTGCCAGCAGCTTGATGAGTGCGGGGAGCTCCTACAATGAGCAGTTCTTC
CDR3: CASSLMSAGSSYNEQFF